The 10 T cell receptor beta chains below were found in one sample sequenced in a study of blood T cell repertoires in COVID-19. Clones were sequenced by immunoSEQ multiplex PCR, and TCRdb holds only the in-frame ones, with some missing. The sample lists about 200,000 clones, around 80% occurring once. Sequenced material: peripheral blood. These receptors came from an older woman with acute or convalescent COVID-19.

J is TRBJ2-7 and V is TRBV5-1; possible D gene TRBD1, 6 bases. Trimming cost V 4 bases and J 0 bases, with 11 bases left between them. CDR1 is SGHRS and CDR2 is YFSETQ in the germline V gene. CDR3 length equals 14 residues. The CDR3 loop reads CASSTGQSSYEQYF. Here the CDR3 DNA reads TGCGCCAGCAGCACTGGACAGAGCTCCTACGAGCAGTACTTC.

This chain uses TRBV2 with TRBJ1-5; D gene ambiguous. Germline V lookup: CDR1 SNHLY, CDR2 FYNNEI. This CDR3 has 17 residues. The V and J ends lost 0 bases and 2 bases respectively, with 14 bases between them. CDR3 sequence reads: CASSEARSSSGNQPQHF. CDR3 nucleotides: TGTGCCAGCAGTGAAGCCCGGAGCTCCTCGGGCAATCAGCCCCAGCATTTT.

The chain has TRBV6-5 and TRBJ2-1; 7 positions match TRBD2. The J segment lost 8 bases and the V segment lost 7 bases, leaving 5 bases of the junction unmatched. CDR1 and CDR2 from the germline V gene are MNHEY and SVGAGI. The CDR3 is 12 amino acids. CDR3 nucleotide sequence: TGTGCCAGCACTAGGGCGGGAGATGAGCAGTTCTTC. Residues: CASTRAGDEQFF.

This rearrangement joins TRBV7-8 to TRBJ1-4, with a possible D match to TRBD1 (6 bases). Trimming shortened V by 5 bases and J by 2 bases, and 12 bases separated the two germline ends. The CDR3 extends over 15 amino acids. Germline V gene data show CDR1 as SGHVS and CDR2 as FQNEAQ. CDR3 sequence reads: CASSLQGPTNEKLFF. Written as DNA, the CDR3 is TGTGCCAGCAGCCTACAGGGCCCTACTAATGAAAAACTGTTTTTT.

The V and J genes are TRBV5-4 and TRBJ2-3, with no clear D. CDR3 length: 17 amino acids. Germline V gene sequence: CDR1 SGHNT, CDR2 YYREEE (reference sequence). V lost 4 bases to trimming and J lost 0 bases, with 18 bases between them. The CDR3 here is CASSIRTVTPSTDTQYF. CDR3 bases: TGTGCCAGCAGCATACGAACAGTTACCCCCAGCACAGATACGCAGTATTTT.

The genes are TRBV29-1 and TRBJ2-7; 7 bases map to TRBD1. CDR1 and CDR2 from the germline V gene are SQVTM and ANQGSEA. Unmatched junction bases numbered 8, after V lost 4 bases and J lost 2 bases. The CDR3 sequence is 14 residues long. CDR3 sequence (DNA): TGCAGCGTTGTTAGTCCTGACAGGGCCTACGAGCAGTACTTC. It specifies CSVVSPDRAYEQYF.

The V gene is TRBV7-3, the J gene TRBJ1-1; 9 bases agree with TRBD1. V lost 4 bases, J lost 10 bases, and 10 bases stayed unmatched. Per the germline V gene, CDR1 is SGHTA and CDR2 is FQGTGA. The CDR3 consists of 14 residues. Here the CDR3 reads CASSSAGQGSAAFF. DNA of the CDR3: TGTGCCAGCAGCTCCGCGGGACAGGGATCTGCAGCTTTCTTT. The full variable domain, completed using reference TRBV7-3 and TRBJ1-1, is GAGVSQTPSNKVTEKGKYVELRCDPISGHTALYWYRQSLGQGPEFLIYFQGTGAADDSGLPNDRFFAVRPEGSVSTLKIQRTERGDSAVYLCASSSAGQGSAAFFGQGTRLTVV.

CDR3 in DNA: TGTGCCAGCAGCGTAGGTAGCGACCGATCCTACGAGCAGTACTTC. This sequence encodes CASSVGSDRSYEQYF. The chain is built from TRBV9 and TRBJ2-7, with a weak D call TRBD2 (5 bases). V was cut by 0 bases and J by 1 base, with 11 bases left in between. There are 15 residues in the CDR3. The germline gives CDR1 SGDLS, CDR2 YYNGEE. The complete variable domain, with remaining parts taken from reference TRBV9 and TRBJ2-7, reads DSGVTQTPKHLITATGQRVTLRCSPRSGDLSVYWYQQSLDQGLQFLIQYYNGEERAKGNILERFSAQQFPDLHSELNLSSLELGDSALYFCASSVGSDRSYEQYFGPGTRLTVT.

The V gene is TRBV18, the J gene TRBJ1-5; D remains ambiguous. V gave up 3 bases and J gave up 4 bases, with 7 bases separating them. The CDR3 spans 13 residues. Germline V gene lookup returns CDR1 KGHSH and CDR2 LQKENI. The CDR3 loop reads CASSPVTNQPQHF. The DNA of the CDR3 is TGTGCCAGCTCACCGGTGACAAATCAGCCCCAGCATTTT.

The CDR3 loop is CASRNTGTKQETQYF. The CDR3 DNA follows: TGTGCCAGCAGAAACACCGGGACAAAACAAGAGACCCAGTACTTC. V usage is TRBV6-5 and J usage is TRBJ2-5, with a possible D match to TRBD1 (6 bases). The V and J ends lost 6 bases and 2 bases respectively, with 16 bases between them. This CDR3 has 15 residues. Germline V gives CDR1 MNHEY, CDR2 SVGAGI.